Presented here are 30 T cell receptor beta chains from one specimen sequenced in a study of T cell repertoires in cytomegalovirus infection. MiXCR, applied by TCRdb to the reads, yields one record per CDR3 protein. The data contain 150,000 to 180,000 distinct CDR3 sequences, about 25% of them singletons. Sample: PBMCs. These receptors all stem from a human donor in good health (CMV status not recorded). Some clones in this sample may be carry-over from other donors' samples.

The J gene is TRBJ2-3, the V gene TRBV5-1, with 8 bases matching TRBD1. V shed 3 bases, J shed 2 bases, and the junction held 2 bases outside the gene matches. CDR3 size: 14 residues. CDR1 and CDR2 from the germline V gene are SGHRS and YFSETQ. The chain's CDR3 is CASSWTGTTDTQYF. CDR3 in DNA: TGCGCCAGCAGCTGGACAGGGACCACAGATACGCAGTATTTT.

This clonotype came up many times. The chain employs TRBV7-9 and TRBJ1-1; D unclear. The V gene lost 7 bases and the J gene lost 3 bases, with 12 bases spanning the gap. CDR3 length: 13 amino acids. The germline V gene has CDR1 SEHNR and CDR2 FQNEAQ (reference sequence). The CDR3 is CASTPTEDTEAFF. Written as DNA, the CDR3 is TGTGCCAGCACTCCAACCGAGGACACTGAAGCTTTCTTT.

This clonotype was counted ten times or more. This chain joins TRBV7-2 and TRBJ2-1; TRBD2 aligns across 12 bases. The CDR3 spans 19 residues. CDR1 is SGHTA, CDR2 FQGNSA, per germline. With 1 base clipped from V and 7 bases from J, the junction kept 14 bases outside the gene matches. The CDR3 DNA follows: TGTGCCAGCAGCTTAGGTCCAACTAGCGGGGGGAACTTGGCAAATGAGCAGTTCTTC. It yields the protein CASSLGPTSGGNLANEQFF.

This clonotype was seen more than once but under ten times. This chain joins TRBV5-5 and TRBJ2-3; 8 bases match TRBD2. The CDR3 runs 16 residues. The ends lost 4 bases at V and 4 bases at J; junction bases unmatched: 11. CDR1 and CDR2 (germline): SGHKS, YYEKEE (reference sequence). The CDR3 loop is CASSVPAGGFADTQYF. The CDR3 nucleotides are TGTGCCAGCAGCGTCCCCGCGGGGGGATTCGCAGATACGCAGTATTTT.

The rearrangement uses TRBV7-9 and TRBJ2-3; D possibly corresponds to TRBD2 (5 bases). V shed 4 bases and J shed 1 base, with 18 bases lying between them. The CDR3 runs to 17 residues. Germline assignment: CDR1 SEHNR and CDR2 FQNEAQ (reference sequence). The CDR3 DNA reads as TGTGCCAGCAGCTCTCCGGACTCCTTTTCCGGCACAGATACGCAGTATTTT. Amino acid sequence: CASSSPDSFSGTDTQYF. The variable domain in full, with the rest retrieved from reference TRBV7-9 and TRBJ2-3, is DTGVSQNPRHKITKRGQNVTFRCDPISEHNRLYWYRQTLGQGPEFLTYFQNEAQLEKSRLLSDRFSAERPKGSFSTLEIQRTEQGDSAMYLCASSSPDSFSGTDTQYFGPGTRLTVL.

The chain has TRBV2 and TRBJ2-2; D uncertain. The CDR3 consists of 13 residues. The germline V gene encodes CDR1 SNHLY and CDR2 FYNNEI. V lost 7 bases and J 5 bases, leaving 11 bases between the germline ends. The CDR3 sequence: CASTERQTGELFF. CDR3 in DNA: TGTGCCAGCACCGAGAGGCAGACCGGGGAGCTGTTTTTT.

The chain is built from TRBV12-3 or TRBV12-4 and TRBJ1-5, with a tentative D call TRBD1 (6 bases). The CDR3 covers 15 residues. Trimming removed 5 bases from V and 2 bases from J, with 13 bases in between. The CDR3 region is CASSTGRGRNQPQHF. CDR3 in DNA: TGTGCCAGCAGTACAGGGCGGGGGCGCAATCAGCCCCAGCATTTT.

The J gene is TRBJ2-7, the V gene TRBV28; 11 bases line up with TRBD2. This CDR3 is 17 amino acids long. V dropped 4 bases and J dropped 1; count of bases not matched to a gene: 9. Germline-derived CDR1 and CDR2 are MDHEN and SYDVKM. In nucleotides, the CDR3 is TGTGCCAGCAGTTCCCCAATTCTAGCGGGGGGATCCTACGAGCAGTACTTC. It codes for CASSSPILAGGSYEQYF.

The CDR3 protein is CASSPGGMVYEQYF. The CDR3 DNA reads TGCGCCAGCAGCCCTGGCGGGATGGTCTACGAGCAGTACTTC. The rearrangement links TRBV5-1 to TRBJ2-7; D possibly corresponds to TRBD2 (6 bases). Germline values: CDR1 SGHRS, CDR2 YFSETQ. V lost 4 bases, J lost 3 bases, and 14 bases lay in between. CDR3 length: 14 residues.

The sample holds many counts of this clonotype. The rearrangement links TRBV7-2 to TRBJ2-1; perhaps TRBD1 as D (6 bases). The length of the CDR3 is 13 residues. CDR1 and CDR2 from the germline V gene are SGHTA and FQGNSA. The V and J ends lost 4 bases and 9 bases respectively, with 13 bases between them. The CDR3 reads CASSSQGTGEQFF. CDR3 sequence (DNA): TGTGCCAGCAGCTCGCAGGGGACGGGTGAGCAGTTCTTC. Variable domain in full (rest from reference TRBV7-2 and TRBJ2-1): GAGVSQSPSNKVTEKGKDVELRCDPISGHTALYWYRQSLGQGLEFLIYFQGNSAPDKSGLPSDRFSAERTGGSVSTLTIQRTQQEDSAVYLCASSSQGTGEQFFGPGTRLTVL.

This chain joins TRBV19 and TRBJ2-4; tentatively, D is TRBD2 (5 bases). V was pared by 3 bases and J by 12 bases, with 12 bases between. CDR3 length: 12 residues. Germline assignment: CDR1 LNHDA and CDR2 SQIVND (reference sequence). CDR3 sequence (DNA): TGTGCCAGTAGTATCGGAGGTGGACCTCAGTACTTC. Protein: CASSIGGGPQYF.

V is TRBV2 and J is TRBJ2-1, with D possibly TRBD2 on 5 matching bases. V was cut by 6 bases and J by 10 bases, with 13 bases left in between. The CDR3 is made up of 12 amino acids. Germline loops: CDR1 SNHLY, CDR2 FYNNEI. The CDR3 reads CASRGPRGEQFF. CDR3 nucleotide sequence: TGTGCCAGCAGGGGCCCGAGAGGGGAGCAGTTCTTC.

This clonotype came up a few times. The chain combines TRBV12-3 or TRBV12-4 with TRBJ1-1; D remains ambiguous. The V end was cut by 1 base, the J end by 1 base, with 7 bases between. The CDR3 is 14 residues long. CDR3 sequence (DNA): TGTGCCAGCAGTTTAGAGATGAGGAACACTGAAGCTTTCTTT. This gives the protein CASSLEMRNTEAFF.

CDR3 nucleotides: TGTGCCAGCAGACCATTCCAGGGGCGAAGCACAGATACGCAGTATTTT. The encoded protein is CASRPFQGRSTDTQYF. V and J are TRBV5-4 and TRBJ2-3, with D perhaps matching TRBD1 (6 bases). The CDR3 has 16 residues. Germline V gene lookup returns CDR1 SGHNT and CDR2 YYREEE (reference sequence). Trimming took 5 bases from V and 0 from J, leaving 16 bases between them.

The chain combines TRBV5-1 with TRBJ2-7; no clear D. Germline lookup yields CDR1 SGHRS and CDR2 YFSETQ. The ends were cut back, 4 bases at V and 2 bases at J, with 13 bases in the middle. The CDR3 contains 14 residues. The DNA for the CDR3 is TGCGCCAGCAGCCCAAGCGCGAGCACCTACGAGCAGTACTTC. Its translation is CASSPSASTYEQYF.

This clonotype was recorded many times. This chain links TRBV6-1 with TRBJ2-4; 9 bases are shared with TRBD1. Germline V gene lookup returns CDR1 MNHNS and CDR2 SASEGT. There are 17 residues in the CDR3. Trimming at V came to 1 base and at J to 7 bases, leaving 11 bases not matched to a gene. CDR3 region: CASSEEGVGTGSNIQYF. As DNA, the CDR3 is TGTGCCAGCAGTGAAGAGGGAGTTGGGACAGGGAGCAACATTCAGTACTTC.

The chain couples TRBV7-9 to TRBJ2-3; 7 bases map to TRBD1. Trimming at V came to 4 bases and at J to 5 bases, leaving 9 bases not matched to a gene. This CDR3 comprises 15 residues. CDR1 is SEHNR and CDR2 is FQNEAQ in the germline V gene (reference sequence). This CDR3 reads CASSSDRARRDTQYF. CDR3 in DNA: TGTGCCAGCAGCTCCGACAGGGCGAGGAGAGATACGCAGTATTTT.

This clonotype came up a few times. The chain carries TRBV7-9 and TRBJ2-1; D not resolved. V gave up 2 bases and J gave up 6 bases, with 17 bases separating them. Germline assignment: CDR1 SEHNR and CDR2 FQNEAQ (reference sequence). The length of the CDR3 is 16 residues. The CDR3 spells CASSLQTTLTGNEQFF. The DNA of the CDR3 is TGTGCCAGCAGCTTACAGACAACCTTAACTGGCAATGAGCAGTTCTTC. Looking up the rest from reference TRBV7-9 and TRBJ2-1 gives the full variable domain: DTGVSQNPRHKITKRGQNVTFRCDPISEHNRLYWYRQTLGQGPEFLTYFQNEAQLEKSRLLSDRFSAERPKGSFSTLEIQRTEQGDSAMYLCASSLQTTLTGNEQFFGPGTRLTVL.

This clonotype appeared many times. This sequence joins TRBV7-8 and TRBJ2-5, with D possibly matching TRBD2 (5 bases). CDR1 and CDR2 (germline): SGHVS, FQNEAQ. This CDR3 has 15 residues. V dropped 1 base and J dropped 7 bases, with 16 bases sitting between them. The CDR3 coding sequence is TGTGCCAGCAGCTTAGAGGCGGCTAGCTTTGGGACCCAGTACTTC. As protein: CASSLEAASFGTQYF.

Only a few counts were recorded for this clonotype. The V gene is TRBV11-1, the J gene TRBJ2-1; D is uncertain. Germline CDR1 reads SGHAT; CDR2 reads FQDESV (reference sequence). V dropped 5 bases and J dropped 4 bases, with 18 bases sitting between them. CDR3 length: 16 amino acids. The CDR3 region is CASSARRDFLYNEQFF. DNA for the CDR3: TGTGCCAGCAGCGCCCGGCGCGACTTCTTATACAATGAGCAGTTCTTC.

The CDR3 loop is CSVEEGSYEQYF. DNA for the CDR3: TGCAGCGTTGAAGAGGGCAGTTACGAGCAGTACTTC. The chain links TRBV29-1 to TRBJ2-7; no definite D call. There are 12 residues in the CDR3. The germline V and J ends were trimmed by 0 bases and 4 bases, with 7 bases remaining between them. Germline V CDR1 and CDR2: SQVTM, ANQGSEA.

In nucleotides, the CDR3 is TGTGCCACCAGGGAACGGGACAGGGAATATAGCAATCAGCCCCAGCATTTT. Protein product: CATRERDREYSNQPQHF. The chain joins TRBV24-1 to TRBJ1-5, with TRBD1 identical over 9 bases. The germline gives CDR1 KGHDR, CDR2 SFDVKD. The CDR3 covers 17 residues. V dropped 7 bases and J dropped 0; count of bases not matched to a gene: 9.

DNA of the CDR3: TGTGCCAGCACGAGCGCAGGGATCGTCTACGAGCAGTACTTC. This translates into CASTSAGIVYEQYF. V usage is TRBV28 and J usage is TRBJ2-7, with a weak D call TRBD1 (5 bases). The V gene's germline CDR1 is MDHEN and CDR2 SYDVKM. V was clipped by 7 bases and J by 3 bases, with 16 bases between them. This CDR3 contains 14 residues.

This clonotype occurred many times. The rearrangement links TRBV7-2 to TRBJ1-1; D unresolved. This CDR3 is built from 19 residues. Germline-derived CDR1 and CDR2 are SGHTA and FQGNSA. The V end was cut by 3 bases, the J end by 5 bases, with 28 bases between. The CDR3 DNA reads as TGTGCCAGCAGCTTTTCTTCCTACCGACGCTCCCTGAGGGAAACTGAAGCTTTCTTT. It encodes CASSFSSYRRSLRETEAFF. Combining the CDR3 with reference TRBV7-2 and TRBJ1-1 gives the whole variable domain GAGVSQSPSNKVTEKGKDVELRCDPISGHTALYWYRQSLGQGLEFLIYFQGNSAPDKSGLPSDRFSAERTGGSVSTLTIQRTQQEDSAVYLCASSFSSYRRSLRETEAFFGQGTRLTVV.

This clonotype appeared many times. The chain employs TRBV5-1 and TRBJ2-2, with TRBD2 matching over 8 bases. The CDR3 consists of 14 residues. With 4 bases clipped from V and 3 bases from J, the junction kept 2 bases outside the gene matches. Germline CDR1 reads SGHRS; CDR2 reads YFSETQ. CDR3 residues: CASSVTSDTGELFF. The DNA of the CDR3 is TGCGCCAGCAGCGTGACTAGCGACACCGGGGAGCTGTTTTTT. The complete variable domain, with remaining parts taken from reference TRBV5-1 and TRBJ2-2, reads KAGVTQTPRYLIKTRGQQVTLSCSPISGHRSVSWYQQTPGQGLQFLFEYFSETQRNKGNFPGRFSGRQFSNSRSEMNVSTLELGDSALYLCASSVTSDTGELFFGEGSRLTVL.

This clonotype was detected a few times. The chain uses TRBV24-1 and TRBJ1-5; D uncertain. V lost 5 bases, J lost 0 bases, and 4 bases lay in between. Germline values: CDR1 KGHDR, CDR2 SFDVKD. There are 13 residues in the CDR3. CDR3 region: CATSGNSNQPQHF. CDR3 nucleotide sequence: TGTGCCACCAGTGGTAATAGCAATCAGCCCCAGCATTTT.

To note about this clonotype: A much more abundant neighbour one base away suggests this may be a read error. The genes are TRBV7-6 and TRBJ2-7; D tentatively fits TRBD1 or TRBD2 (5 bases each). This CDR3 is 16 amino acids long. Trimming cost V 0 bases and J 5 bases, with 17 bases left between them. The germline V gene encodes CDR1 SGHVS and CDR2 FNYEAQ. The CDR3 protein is CASSLAGTTPSHEQYF. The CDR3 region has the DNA TGTGCCAGCAGCTTAGCGGGGACGACACCTTCCCACGAGCAGTACTTC.

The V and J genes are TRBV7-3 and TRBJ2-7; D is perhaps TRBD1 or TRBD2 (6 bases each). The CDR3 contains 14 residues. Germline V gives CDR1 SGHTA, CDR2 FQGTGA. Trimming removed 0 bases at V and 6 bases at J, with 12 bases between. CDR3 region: CASSLTGGQAEQYF. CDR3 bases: TGTGCCAGCAGCTTAACCGGGGGCCAGGCCGAGCAGTACTTC.

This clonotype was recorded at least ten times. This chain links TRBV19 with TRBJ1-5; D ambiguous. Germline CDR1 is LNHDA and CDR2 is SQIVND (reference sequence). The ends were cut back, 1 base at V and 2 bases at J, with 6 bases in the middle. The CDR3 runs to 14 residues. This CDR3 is CASSIGEGNQPQHF. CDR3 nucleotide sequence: TGTGCCAGTAGTATAGGGGAGGGCAATCAGCCCCAGCATTTT.

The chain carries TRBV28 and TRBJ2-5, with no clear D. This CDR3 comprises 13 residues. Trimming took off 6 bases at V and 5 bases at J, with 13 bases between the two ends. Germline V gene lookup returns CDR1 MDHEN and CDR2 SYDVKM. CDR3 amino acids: CASSQNIGETQYF. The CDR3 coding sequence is TGTGCCAGCAGCCAAAACATTGGGGAGACCCAGTACTTC.